The T cell receptor (beta chain) under discussion was sequenced for a study of regulatory dendritic cells for organ transplantation (dated by TCRdb to 2016 to 2017). General notes on the study: Before and after allostimulation with regulatory or mature dendritic cells, TCRbeta repertoires were sequenced from sorted naive and memory CD4+ and CD8+ T cells. Results and caveats for the whole study, not just this receptor: Only a couple of subjects were sequenced, and the authors noted considerable between-individual heterogeneity in the alloreactive memory CD8+ T cell pool. Of the resting subsets, the one holding the most alloreactive TCR clonotypes was memory CD8+ T cells. The repertoires of naive CD4+ and CD8+ T cells were highly diverse, while memory cell repertoires were less diverse, with memory CD8+ cells being the most oligoclonal. In both subjects, allostimulation led to expansion of memory CD8+ clones, although regulatory dendritic cells appeared to cause more limited expansion than mature dendritic cells did.

A single count supports this clone. Its antigen is still unknown. It has no much larger one-base neighbor in the sample; base qualities were not kept. FACS was used to sort naive T cells as CD45RA+ cells and memory T cells as CD45RO+ CD4+ or CD8+ cells. T cells for TCR sequencing came from two healthy control subjects. Unstimulated sorted T cell subsets served as baseline controls for the mixed lymphocyte reactions. The Qiagen DNeasy Blood & Tissue Kit was used for extraction of genomic DNA. The TCRbeta CDR3 regions were amplified in a multiplexed two-step PCR with Vbeta-specific forward primers and Jbeta-specific reverse primers. Through the immunoSEQ service, the TCRbeta libraries were run on an Illumina instrument for sequencing. The authors' pipeline ran thus. IMGT annotation was used to assign V, D and J genes, and synthetic CDR3 analogues were used to correct the counts for multiplex PCR bias. Repertoire clonality was computed in the immunoSEQ Analyzer as one minus normalized Shannon entropy. Clonal expansion was defined using Fisher's exact test with Benjamini-Hochberg false discovery rate control and a two-tailed threshold of P<0.01. TCRdb took over this immuneACCESS table, retaining in-frame rearrangements with V and J assigned. Such tables are incomplete; in checked studies, under half of the missing clones stem from an unresolved V gene, and the remainder is unexplained. V and J calls and clone size are those listed in that table; D and trimming were worked out from the DNA. This sample gives tens of thousands of clones in total; under 95% of them show up just once. The ten largest clones add up to over 0.095% of the sample.

V is pared back by 6 bases and J by 9 bases, with 15 bases lying between the germline termini. From the cysteine up to the phenylalanine, the CDR3 has a length of 13 residues. The sequence is cut down to CDR3 DNA, 39 bases in frame from base 1. The germline V gene sets CDR1 to SNHLY and CDR2 to FYNNEI. The sequenced sample was naive CD8+ T cells from blood. Taken with the paper, the label for cell subset or site translates to: CD45RA+ naive T cells. The V and J genes are TRBV2 and TRBJ2-1; too little of a D gene remains to name it. The receptor was derived from a human donor in good health. The DNA sequence follows: TGTGCCAGCAGATCTAACATTTACTTTGAGCAGTTCTTC. Translation gives CASRSNIYFEQFF.